The clone carrying this T cell receptor (beta chain) was seen more than once but under ten times. 60 Vbeta and 13 Jbeta primers were used in PCR. TCRdb's table, derived via immunoSEQ multiplex PCR, lists solely in-frame clones and lacks some. The sample has some 120,000 clones, over 60% seen once. This sample stems from a study of cytomegalovirus exposure and HLA in healthy donors. The CDR3 totals 18 residues. Germline V gene data show CDR1 as SGHKS and CDR2 as YYEKEE (reference sequence). V gave up 2 bases and J gave up 0 bases; unmatched junction bases: 8. The chain links TRBV5-5 to TRBJ1-5; 10 bases map to TRBD1. Sequenced: PBMCs. The clonotype was recovered from a female donor in good health and CMV-seronegative. In nucleotides, the CDR3 is TGTGCCAGCAGCTTCCGCGGGGACAGGGGTTTTAGCAATCAGCCCCAGCATTTT. The encoded protein is CASSFRGDRGFSNQPQHF.